This T cell receptor (beta chain) was profiled in a study of T cells in Graves' hyperthyroidism and ophthalmopathy. Diagnosis relied on clinical symptoms, serum thyroxine and TRAb, thyroid ultrasound and orbital computed tomography. The PBMCs were taken from less than 11 ml of fresh peripheral blood. The investigators amplified TCR beta CDR3 regions from RNA transcripts. HTBI primers were used for first-round RT-PCR of the TCR CDR3. One entry per CDR3 protein, called by TCRdb with MiXCR from the multiplex PCR reads. The table records 450,000 to 600,000 distinct CDR3 sequences, 20% of them present only once. This clonotype was picked up many times. Germline V gene sequence: CDR1 SGHRS, CDR2 YFSETQ. Losses at the gene ends were 0 bases for V and 2 bases for J; bases not matched to a gene: 2. This CDR3 contains 14 residues.

The J gene is TRBJ2-7, the V gene TRBV5-1; 7 nucleotides match TRBD1. Sequenced: blood. The TCR originated in a man aged 40-50 years with Graves' ophthalmopathy. The chain's CDR3 is CASSLGTGPYEQYF. CDR3 sequence (DNA): TGCGCCAGCAGCTTGGGGACAGGCCCCTACGAGCAGTACTTC. Drawing the rest from reference TRBV5-1 and TRBJ2-7, the complete variable domain is KAGVTQTPRYLIKTRGQQVTLSCSPISGHRSVSWYQQTPGQGLQFLFEYFSETQRNKGNFPGRFSGRQFSNSRSEMNVSTLELGDSALYLCASSLGTGPYEQYFGPGTRLTVT.